Sequencing of this T cell receptor (delta chain) was carried out in a study of γδ T cells in repeated Plasmodium falciparum infection. Looking at the study overall: Malian children with intense seasonal malaria exposure were compared with matched Australian children.

Gammadelta T cells were flow-sorted from PBMC into Vgamma9/Vdelta2+ and Vdelta2-negative populations for bulk analysis. Per the germline V gene, CDR1 is TSWWSYY and CDR2 is QGS. The V gene lost 0 bases and the J gene lost 0 bases, with 14 bases spanning the gap. This CDR3 spans 17 amino acids. This clone is categorized as medium-sized. At the DNA level, this CDR3 is encoded by other sequences in the same sample as well. TCRdb re-called the multiplex PCR reads using CATT. In the table there are under 65,000 delta-chain clones, around 1.7% of which are singletons. The chain uses TRDV1 and TRDJ1, with unresolved D. This receptor was taken from a pool of human donors (malaria-infected and uninfected, not separated). Sequencing was carried out using gamma-delta T cells from blood. The CDR3 loop is CALGELAPLRDTDKLIF. DNA for the CDR3: TGTGCTCTTGGGGAACTAGCGCCACTAAGAGACACCGATAAACTCATCTTT.